This T cell receptor (beta chain) is drawn from a study of T cells in Graves' hyperthyroidism and ophthalmopathy. Amplified TCR beta CDR3 regions derived from RNA transcripts. Researchers ran a first-round RT-PCR on the TCR CDR3 using the HTBI primer set. In TCRdb, the multiplex PCR reads were re-called with MiXCR into one record per CDR3 protein. The sample has 250,000 to 300,000 distinct CDR3 sequences; around 15% are singletons. This clonotype was seen at least ten times. No antigen is known for it. Exclusions: uncontrolled infection, other autoimmune disease, pregnancy, lactation. General study results and limits: In the blood, most expanded thyroid clonotypes above 0.001 appeared as well. Ophthalmopathy and stable hyperthyroidism were told apart by a 13 V-J model.

The germline V gene encodes CDR1 SGHKS and CDR2 YYEKEE (reference sequence). The CDR3 spans 15 residues. The ends lost 0 bases at V and 2 bases at J; junction bases unmatched: 2. The sequence came from a woman aged 55-70 years with Graves' ophthalmopathy. The chain recombines TRBV5-5 with TRBJ2-5; 9 nucleotides match TRBD1. Sequenced sample: blood. CDR3 in amino acids: CASSLGTGVQETQYF. CDR3 bases: TGTGCCAGCAGCTTGGGGACAGGGGTTCAAGAGACCCAGTACTTC.